This T cell receptor beta chain is from a study of regulatory T cells in long-lasting Graves disease (TCRdb year 2021). Background on the whole study: In the newly diagnosed Graves' disease group, patients had been taking antithyroid drugs for less than 3 months. This study used TCR sequencing and RNA sequencing of peripheral blood to compare persistent Graves' disease patients against newly diagnosed Graves' disease patients. The study took place in China and was registered as a clinical trial. TCR sequencing covered around 13 persistent and some 20 newly diagnosed Graves' disease patients, about 35 samples in total. Study-level results and caveats: Sequencing and analysis were restricted to the TCR beta chain. Compared with newly diagnosed patients, patients with persistent Graves' disease had lower TCR Shannon entropy and fewer highly expanded clones, which suggests clonal expansion. Preferential use of TRBV28, TRBJ1-2 and TRBJ2-5 was observed in persistent disease, whereas TRBV20-1 and TRBJ2-1 were favored in newly diagnosed disease. Persistent patients shared more public clonotypes among themselves (around 2,700) than newly diagnosed patients did (about 970). The small sample size was acknowledged by the authors as a limitation that may reduce accuracy. Peripheral blood alone was examined, since thyroid tissue, which constituted the primary lesion, could not be accessed.

The library was made by multiplex PCR. For sequencing, an Illumina HiSeq 4000 was employed. iRepertoire HTBI primers and Arm-PCR amplification of CDR3 regions were used to construct TCR beta libraries. Before sequencing, the PCR products went through gel purification. On the authors' methods: A total of some 60 TRBV and 14 TRBJ segments were identified across samples and were used for gene usage analysis of CDR3 amino acid clonotypes. COPE and FqMerger were used to merge filtered high-quality paired reads into contigs. BLAST was used to align contigs to the IMGT TRBV, TRBD and TRBJ reference genes, and CDR3 was defined following IMGT. Clonotypes above 0.1% frequency were classified as highly expanded clones. Shannon entropy was used to measure repertoire diversity, and the Gini coefficient was used to measure V-J evenness. A clonotype found in more than one individual was treated as public. TCRdb trimmed the raw reads at Q25, called clones with MiXCR and kept productive beta chains. Duplicate CDR3 protein sequences are folded into a single record with the most common DNA and genes. The V and J calls were not made by the authors but by TCRdb's processing. Present in this sample are hundreds of thousands of distinct CDR3 sequences, roughly 15% of which were seen just once. The ten largest clones add up to more than 10% of the sample.

The time point label corresponds to: newly diagnosed GD, antithyroid drugs for less than 3 months. RNA was extracted from PBMCs in TRIzol for both TCR sequencing and RNA sequencing. Graves' disease was diagnosed according to American Thyroid Association guidelines. Patients for the study were recruited at an endocrinology department in Xi'an, China. Each patient gave approximately 9.7 milliliters of peripheral blood, collected in an EDTA anticoagulant tube. Ficoll Paque Plus density gradient separation was used to isolate PBMCs, and no additional T cell sorting was done. An Agilent 2100 Bioanalyzer and agarose gel were used to assess RNA quality, and a NanoDrop 2000 was used to measure RNA concentration. From the cysteine up to the phenylalanine, the CDR3 has a length of 15 residues. Only the CDR3 DNA stays, 45 bases, in frame from base 1. Relative to germline, V is missing 3 bases and J is missing 5 bases, with 2 bases of the junction outside any gene match. Reading the germline V gene gives CDR1 MDHEN and CDR2 SYDVKM.

This clonotype has ten or more counts. Its cognate antigen has yet to be identified. The sample holds no much larger clone one base away, and base qualities are not on file. These data were likewise used in another study, on T cells in Graves' hyperthyroidism and ophthalmopathy. The second study's authors report: Stable Graves' hyperthyroidism was defined as the absence of progression to ophthalmopathy over 18 months of follow-up. Hyperthyroidism patients were aged 18 to 65 years and newly diagnosed, with disease duration of less than 2 months. Patients with uncontrolled infections, other autoimmune diseases, pregnancy or lactation were excluded. Diagnoses were established on the basis of clinical symptoms, serum thyroxine and TRAb, thyroid ultrasound, and orbital computed tomography. The first round of RT-PCR for the TCR CDR3 was performed with the HTBI primer set and the Qiagen OneStep RT-PCR kit. Most expanded thyroid clonotypes (frequency above 0.001) were also detected in blood, a finding suggesting that blood repertoires may reflect thyroid immune responses. A model built on a 13 V-J signature distinguished ophthalmopathy from stable hyperthyroidism, reaching around 87% sensitivity and 81.08% specificity in cross-validation and 80%/75% in testing. In validation, progression to ophthalmopathy was predicted by the model with around 70% sensitivity and roughly 72% specificity, a median of 6.5 months before onset. A discovery cohort of about a hundred patients, approximately 44 with Graves' ophthalmopathy and about 58 with stable Graves' hyperthyroidism, was used to find distinguishing TCR V-J signatures. Whether ophthalmopathy could be predicted prospectively was tested in an independent validation cohort made up of under 20 hyperthyroidism patients plus 17 patients who later progressed to ophthalmopathy. The 100 discovery patients were randomly split 7:3 into training and test sets. The study also compared thyroid tissue and blood T-cell repertoires from a handful of Graves' hyperthyroidism patients. Once sampling was done, hyperthyroidism patients were given methimazole at a starting dose of 30 mg daily, whereas ophthalmopathy patients were given high-dose intravenous methylprednisolone. A second multiplex PCR round built the libraries, followed by size selection and purification. The libraries were sequenced on an Illumina HiSeq2000 using paired-end 100 bp reads. SOAPnuke was used to process the raw data, throwing out any read that contained adapters or uncalled bases, had a mean Phred below 15, or lacked an exact constant-primer or identifier match. COPE v1.2.5 was used to merge the high-quality paired reads, and each unique nucleotide sequence was defined as a clonotype. Clonotypes were aligned to IMGT TRBV, TRBD and TRBJ reference segments using MiTCR v1.1. The analysis was restricted to V-J combinations with a frequency above 0.0001, which together covered roughly 99% of the repertoires. The TCS score was defined as F50 (clonal expansion) divided by E x V (chaos), with BLOSUM62-based TCRdist calculated between CDR3 peptides within each V-J. Welch's t-statistics and random forest reduced roughly 530 V-J features to about 12, which were used in a naive Bayes classifier (R e1071). No statistical method was used to fix the sample size in advance, and group allocation was not hidden from the investigators. The paper reports TCR Vbeta CDR3 sequencing of some 140 peripheral blood samples: 43 ophthalmopathy, under 80 hyperthyroidism and 17 progressor patients.

This TCR came from a man aged 18 to 35 with Graves disease. Donor details come from another sample of the same person, matched by shared clones. The V and J segments used are TRBV28 and TRBJ2-1; 12 central nucleotides agree with TRBD2. The sample consisted of peripheral blood mononuclear cells (PBMCs), taken at new diagnosis, from a patient treated with antithyroid drugs. For the CDR3, the sequence is CASSFRLAGDNEQFF. The DNA reads TGTGCCAGCAGTTTCCGACTAGCGGGAGACAATGAGCAGTTCTTC.